This is a list of T cell receptor beta chains from one sample in a study of T cell responses to AZD1222 COVID-19 vaccine. Libraries were prepared by immunoSEQ multiplex PCR; TCRdb keeps only in-frame clonotypes and omits some of them. The table has 150,000 or so clones, roughly nine tenths seen once. Sequencing was performed on peripheral blood, taken on day 0 of AZD1222 vaccination. The receptors were gathered from an adult in good health. Each CDR3 is given with its conserved first and last residue. Some rows mark clone size as missing; the rest say once, few, many or name a class of expanded clone.

v_call	clone_size	cdr3_aa
TRBV19	.	CASITGTNTEAFF
TRBV19	.	CASSRGQGSTNEKLFF
TRBV5-4	few	CASSLAAAYEQYF
TRBV11-2	.	CASSLEQGGNYGYTF
TRBV19	.	CASSTDRGPGKGPQHF
TRBV5-6	.	CASTYRVGGRSTEAFF
TRBV24-1	.	CATSEQYDNSPLHF
TRBV5-1	.	CASSLALAGTGELFF
TRBV6-5	.	CATLETRTNSPLHF
TRBV7-9	.	CASSLETGVPDLNTEAFF
TRBV11-2	.	CASSLPALAGNAYEQYF
TRBV7-9	.	CASSLGAGGSYEQYF
TRBV6-4	.	CASSEYRGTYNEQFF
TRBV5-6	.	CASSLVGGAVQPQHF
TRBV15	.	CATSRRLTPRYEQYF
TRBV24-1	.	CATMGTGNYEQYF
TRBV7-9	.	CASSSQGDTGELFF
TRBV5-8	few	CASSVRDSNTEAFF
TRBV28	.	CASSFDPKLKNYGYTF
TRBV6-5	.	CAGSTGLARNTEAFF
TRBV7-3	.	CASSLTAGTGNTEAFF
TRBV7-9	.	CASSSDNMNTEAFF
TRBV7-2	.	CASSPYTSGGEQYF
TRBV4-1	.	CASSQERQGNTGELFF
TRBV19	.	CASSILQGVRYGYTF
TRBV27	.	CASKLRRGGIGYTF
TRBV28	.	CASRGIGQINAPLHF
TRBV5-3	.	CARSLFQGVPPNYGYTF
TRBV11-2	.	CASSGAGFNQPQHF
TRBV12-3/TRBV12-4	.	CASSKTQNYGYTF
TRBV4-1	.	CASSRATGFYGYTF
TRBV5-1	.	CASSLDGGPPGNTIYF
TRBV4-2	.	CASSQERRFQETQYF
TRBV6-2/TRBV6-3	.	CASSRRLVGGQETQYF
TRBV7-2	.	CASSTGDRGQPQHF
TRBV10-1	.	CASSALRGNQPQHF
TRBV7-8	.	CASSLGNRPQHF
TRBV20-1	.	CSARGFYEQYF
TRBV6-2/TRBV6-3	.	CASSVQGRSPLHF
TRBV7-6	.	CASTVRVQSSYNEQFF